This is a list of T cell receptor beta chains from one sample in a study of CD8+CD57+ T cells in acquired aplastic anemia. TCRdb processed the reads anew with MiXCR; each CDR3 protein has one entry. Among about 150,000 distinct CDR3 sequences listed, just over 50% were seen once. The source material was sorted CD4+, CD8+, or CD8+CD57+ T cells (not recorded which) from PBMCs. These receptor sequences come from a human donor with aplastic anemia. Each CDR3 is given with its conserved first and last residue. D genes are given only for firm matches. A clone size is listed for some rows: how often the clone was seen (once, few, many), or a class if it is expanded.

D: TRBD1
size: .
V: TRBV7-8
J: TRBJ1-1
DNA: TGTGCCAGCAGCCTAGCCGGGACAGCGATGAACACTGAAGCTTTCTTT
CDR3: CASSLAGTAMNTEAFF

D: .
size: many
V: TRBV19
J: TRBJ2-4
DNA: TGTGCCAGTAGTGGCGAGGGGGGAAGCATTCAGTACTTC
CDR3: CASSGEGGSIQYF

D: .
size: once
V: TRBV7-8
J: TRBJ1-6
DNA: TGTGCCAGCAGCGCCTCAAGTCCGGGCTCCTATAATTCACCCCTCCACTTT
CDR3: CASSASSPGSYNSPLHF

D: .
size: few
V: TRBV20-1
J: TRBJ2-6
DNA: TGCAGCCAAGATGGGACATCTGGGGCCAACGTCCTGACTTTC
CDR3: CSQDGTSGANVLTF

D: TRBD1
size: .
V: TRBV10-3
J: TRBJ1-3
DNA: TGTGCCATCAGTTCCCAAGGGACAGAAACCCGGAACACCATATATTTT
CDR3: CAISSQGTETRNTIYF

D: .
size: .
V: TRBV6-1
J: TRBJ1-5
DNA: TGTGCCAGCAGTGAGGGGGCTGGCAATCAGCCCCAGCATTTT
CDR3: CASSEGAGNQPQHF

D: .
size: .
V: TRBV10-3
J: TRBJ2-6
DNA: TGTGCCATCAGTGCCAGGACAGAGAGCTCTGGGGCCAACGTCCTGACTTTC
CDR3: CAISARTESSGANVLTF

D: .
size: many
V: TRBV4-2
J: TRBJ2-7
DNA: TGTGCCAGCAGCCAGAGCAGCCCGACAGCTTTCTACGAGCAGTACTTC
CDR3: CASSQSSPTAFYEQYF

D: TRBD1
size: .
V: TRBV2
J: TRBJ2-2
DNA: TGTGCCAGCAGTGGAACTGGACAGGGCCGGACGGGCACCGGGGAGCTGTTTTTT
CDR3: CASSGTGQGRTGTGELFF

D: TRBD1
size: .
V: TRBV6-1
J: TRBJ1-6
DNA: TGTGTCAGCAGTGAACAGGGGAGTCGGAATCCACCCCTCCACTTT
CDR3: CVSSEQGSRNPPLHF

D: TRBD1
size: .
V: TRBV20-1
J: TRBJ2-3
DNA: TGCAGTGCCTCCGGGACAGGGGTGACAGATACGCAGTATTTT
CDR3: CSASGTGVTDTQYF

D: TRBD1
size: .
V: TRBV10-3
J: TRBJ1-5
DNA: TGTGCCATCGCGGGACAGGTGAATCAGCCCCAGCATTTT
CDR3: CAIAGQVNQPQHF

D: .
size: .
V: TRBV15
J: TRBJ2-2
DNA: TGTGCCACCAGCAACATGGTGAACACCGGGGAGCTGTTTTTT
CDR3: CATSNMVNTGELFF

D: TRBD1
size: .
V: TRBV10-3
J: TRBJ2-5
DNA: TGTGCCTCTGGGACAGCAACTCAAGAGACCCAGTACTTC
CDR3: CASGTATQETQYF

D: TRBD1
size: .
V: TRBV7-6
J: TRBJ1-5
DNA: TGTGCCAGCAGCTTAGCGGGACAGGCCCAGCATTTT
CDR3: CASSLAGQAQHF

D: .
size: .
V: TRBV10-3
J: TRBJ1-2
DNA: TGTGCCATCAGTGAGTCAGGGGTAGCCTATGGCTACACCTTC
CDR3: CAISESGVAYGYTF